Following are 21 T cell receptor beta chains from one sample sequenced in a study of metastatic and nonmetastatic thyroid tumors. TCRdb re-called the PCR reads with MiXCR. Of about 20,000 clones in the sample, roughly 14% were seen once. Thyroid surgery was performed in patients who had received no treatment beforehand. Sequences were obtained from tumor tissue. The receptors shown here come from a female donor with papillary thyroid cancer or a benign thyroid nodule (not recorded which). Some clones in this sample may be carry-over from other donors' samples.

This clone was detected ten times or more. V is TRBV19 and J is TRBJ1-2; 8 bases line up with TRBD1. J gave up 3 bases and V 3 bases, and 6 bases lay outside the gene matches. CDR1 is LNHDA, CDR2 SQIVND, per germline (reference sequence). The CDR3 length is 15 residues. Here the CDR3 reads CASSIPGQGYYGYTF. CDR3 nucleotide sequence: TGTGCCAGTAGTATCCCTGGACAGGGCTACTATGGCTACACCTTC.

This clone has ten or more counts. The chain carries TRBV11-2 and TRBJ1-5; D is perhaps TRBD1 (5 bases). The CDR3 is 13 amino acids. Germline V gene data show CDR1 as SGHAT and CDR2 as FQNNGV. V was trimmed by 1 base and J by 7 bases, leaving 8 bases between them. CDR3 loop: CASSLGKGQPQHF. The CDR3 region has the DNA TGTGCCAGCAGCTTAGGGAAGGGGCAGCCCCAGCATTTT.

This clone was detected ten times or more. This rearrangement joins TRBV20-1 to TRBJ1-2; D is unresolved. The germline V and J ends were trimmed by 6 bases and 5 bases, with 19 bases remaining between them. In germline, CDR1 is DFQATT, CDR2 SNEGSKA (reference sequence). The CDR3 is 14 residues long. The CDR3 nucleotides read TGCAGTGCCGTCCCGGGTACAGCCCAATATGGCTACACCTTC. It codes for CSAVPGTAQYGYTF.

Here the CDR3 reads CASSPRLVGGEETQYF. In DNA, the CDR3 is TGTGCCAGCAGTCCCCGTCTGGTGGGGGGCGAGGAGACCCAGTACTTC. The V and J genes are TRBV27 and TRBJ2-5; either TRBD1 or TRBD2 may supply D (6 bases each). This CDR3 spans 16 amino acids. The ends were cut back, 5 bases at V and 5 bases at J, with 21 bases in the middle. The germline CDR1 and CDR2 sequences are MNHEY and SMNVEV (reference sequence).

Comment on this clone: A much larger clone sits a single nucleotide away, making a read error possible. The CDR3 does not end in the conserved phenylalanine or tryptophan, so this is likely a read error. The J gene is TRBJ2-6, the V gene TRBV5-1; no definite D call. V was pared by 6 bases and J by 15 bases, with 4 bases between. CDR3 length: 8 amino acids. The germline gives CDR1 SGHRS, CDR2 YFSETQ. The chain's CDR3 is CASISLTS. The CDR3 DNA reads TGCGCCAGCATTTCCCTGACTAGC.

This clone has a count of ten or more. The CDR3 sequence is CASSPDTEYNEQFF. The CDR3 DNA reads TGTGCCAGCAGCCCAGATACAGAGTACAATGAGCAGTTCTTC. The rearrangement uses TRBV28 and TRBJ2-1; D unresolved. Germline V gene data show CDR1 as MDHEN and CDR2 as SYDVKM. Between the trimmed V and J ends, which lost 6 bases and 4 bases, there was a span of 13 bases. The CDR3 covers 14 residues.

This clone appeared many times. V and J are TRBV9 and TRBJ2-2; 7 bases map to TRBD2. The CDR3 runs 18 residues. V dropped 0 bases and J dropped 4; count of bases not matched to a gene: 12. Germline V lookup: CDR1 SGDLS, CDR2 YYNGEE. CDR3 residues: CASSVGLTGRESTGELFF. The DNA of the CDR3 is TGTGCCAGCAGCGTAGGATTGACGGGGCGGGAGAGCACCGGGGAGCTGTTTTTT.

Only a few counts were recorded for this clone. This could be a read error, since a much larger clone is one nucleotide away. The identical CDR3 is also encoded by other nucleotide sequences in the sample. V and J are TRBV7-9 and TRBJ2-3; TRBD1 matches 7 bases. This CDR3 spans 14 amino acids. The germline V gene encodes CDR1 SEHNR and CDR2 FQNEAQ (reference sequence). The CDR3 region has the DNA TGTGCCAGCAGCGTTAACAAGGGGGCAGATACTCAGTATTTT. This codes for CASSVNKGADTQYF.

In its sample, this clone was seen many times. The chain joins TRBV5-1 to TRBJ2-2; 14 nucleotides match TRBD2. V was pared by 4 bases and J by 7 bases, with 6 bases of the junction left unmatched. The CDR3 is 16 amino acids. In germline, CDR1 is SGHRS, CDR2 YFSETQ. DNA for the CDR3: TGCGCCAGCAGCCCGGGACTAGCGGGAGTAAACGGGGAGCTGTTTTTT. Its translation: CASSPGLAGVNGELFF.

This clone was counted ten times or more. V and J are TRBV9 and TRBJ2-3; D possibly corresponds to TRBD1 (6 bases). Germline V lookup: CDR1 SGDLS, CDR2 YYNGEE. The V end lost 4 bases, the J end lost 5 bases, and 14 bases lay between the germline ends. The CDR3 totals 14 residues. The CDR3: CASSLGQPRDTQYF. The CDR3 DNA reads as TGTGCCAGCAGCCTCGGACAGCCAAGAGATACGCAGTATTTT.

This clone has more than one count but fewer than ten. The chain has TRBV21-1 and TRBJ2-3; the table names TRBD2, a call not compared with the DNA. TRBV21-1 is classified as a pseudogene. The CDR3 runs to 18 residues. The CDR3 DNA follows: TGTGCCAGCACGAACGGGGCCCTTGGAAAACTTAGCACAGATACGCAGTATTTT. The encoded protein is CASTNGALGKLSTDTQYF.

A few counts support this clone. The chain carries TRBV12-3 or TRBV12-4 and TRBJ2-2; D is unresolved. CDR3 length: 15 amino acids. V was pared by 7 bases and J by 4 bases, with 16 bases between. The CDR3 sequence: CASTLWKTGTGELFF. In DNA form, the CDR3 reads TGTGCCAGCACCCTGTGGAAAACGGGCACCGGGGAGCTGTTTTTT.

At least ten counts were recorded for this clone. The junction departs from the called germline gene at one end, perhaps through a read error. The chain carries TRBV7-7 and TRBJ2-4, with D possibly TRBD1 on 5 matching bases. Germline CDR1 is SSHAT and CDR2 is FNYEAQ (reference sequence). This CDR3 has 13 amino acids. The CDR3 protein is CASSLGPKNIQYF. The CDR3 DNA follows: TGTGCTAGCAGCCTGGGGCCCAAAAACATTCAGTACTTC.

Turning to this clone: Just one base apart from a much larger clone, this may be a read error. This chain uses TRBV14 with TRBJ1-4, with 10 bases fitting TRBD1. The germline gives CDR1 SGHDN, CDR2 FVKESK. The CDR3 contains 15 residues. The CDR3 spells CASIQVGQGIEKLFF. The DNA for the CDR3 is TGTGCCAGCATCCAAGTGGGACAGGGGATTGAAAAACTGTTTTTT.

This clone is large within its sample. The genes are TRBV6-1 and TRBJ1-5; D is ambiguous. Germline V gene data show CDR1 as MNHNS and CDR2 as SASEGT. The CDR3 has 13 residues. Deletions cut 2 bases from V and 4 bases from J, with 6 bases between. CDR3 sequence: CASSEFRNQPQHF. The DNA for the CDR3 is TGTGCCAGCAGTGAATTCAGGAATCAGCCCCAGCATTTT.

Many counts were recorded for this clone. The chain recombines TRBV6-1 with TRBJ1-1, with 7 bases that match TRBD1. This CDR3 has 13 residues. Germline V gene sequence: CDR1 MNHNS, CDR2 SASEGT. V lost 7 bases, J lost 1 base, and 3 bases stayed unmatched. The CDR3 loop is CASKGAGNTEAFF. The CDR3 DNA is TGTGCCAGCAAGGGGGCCGGGAACACTGAAGCTTTCTTT.

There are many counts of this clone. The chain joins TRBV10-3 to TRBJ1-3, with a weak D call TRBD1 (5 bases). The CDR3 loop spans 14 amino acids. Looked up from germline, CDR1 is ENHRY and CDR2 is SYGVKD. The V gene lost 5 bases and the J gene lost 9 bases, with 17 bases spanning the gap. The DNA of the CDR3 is TGTGCCATCAGTCCAAACAGGACTCGAACCACCATATATTTT. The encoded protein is CAISPNRTRTTIYF.

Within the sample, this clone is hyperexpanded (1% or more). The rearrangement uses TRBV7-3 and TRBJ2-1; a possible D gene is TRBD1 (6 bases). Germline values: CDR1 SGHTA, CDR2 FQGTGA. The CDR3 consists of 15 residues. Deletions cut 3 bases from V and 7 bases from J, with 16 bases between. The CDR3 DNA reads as TGTGCCAGCAGCTTTAGGCAGGGGTTAAGAAATGAGCAGTTCTTC. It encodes CASSFRQGLRNEQFF.

Here the CDR3 reads CASNTQGRQDQPQHF. CDR3 coding DNA: TGTGCCAGTAACACCCAGGGGCGGCAGGATCAGCCCCAGCATTTT. The rearrangement joins TRBV19 to TRBJ1-5, with a tentative D call TRBD1 (6 bases). CDR1 is LNHDA, CDR2 SQIVND, per germline (reference sequence). This CDR3 has 15 amino acids. V was clipped by 7 bases and J by 5 bases, with 18 bases between them. The variable domain in full, with the rest retrieved from reference TRBV19 and TRBJ1-5, is DGGITQSPKYLFRKEGQNVTLSCEQNLNHDAMYWYRQDPGQGLRLIYYSQIVNDFQKGDIAEGYSVSREKKESFPLTVTSAQKNPTAFYLCASNTQGRQDQPQHFGDGTRLSIL.

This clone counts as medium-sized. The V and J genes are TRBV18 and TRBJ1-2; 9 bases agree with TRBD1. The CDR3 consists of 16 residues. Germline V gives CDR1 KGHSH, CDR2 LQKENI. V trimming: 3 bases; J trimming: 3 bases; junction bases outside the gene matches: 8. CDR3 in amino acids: CASSPTGQGFDYGYTF. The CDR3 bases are TGTGCCAGCTCACCTACAGGACAGGGGTTCGACTATGGCTACACCTTC.

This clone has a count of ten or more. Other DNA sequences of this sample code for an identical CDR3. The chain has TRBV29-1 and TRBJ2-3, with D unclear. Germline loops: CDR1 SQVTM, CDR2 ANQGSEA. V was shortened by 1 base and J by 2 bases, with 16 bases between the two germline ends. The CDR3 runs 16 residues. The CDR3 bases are TGCAGCGTTGAAGGCGCTCTCACCATCTCCACAGATACGCAGTATTTT. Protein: CSVEGALTISTDTQYF.